This is a list of T cell receptor beta chains from one sample in a study of blood T cells in healthy people across ages. TCRdb reprocessed the 5' RACE reads via MiXCR and lists one record per CDR3 protein. The sample lists about 780,000 distinct CDR3 sequences; roughly 24% were seen once. The same sample was also studied in work on T cells of mothers and their children.

Sample: blood. The receptors were sampled from a boy between 5 and 17 years old in good health. Both conserved end residues are part of each CDR3. D genes are given only for firm matches. Expanded clones are given a class, and other clones once, few, many or no size at all.

TRBD1,few,14,TRBJ2-1,TRBV12-3/TRBV12-4,TGTGCCAGCAGCGGGACAGGGTTCTACAATGAGCAGTTCTTC,CASSGTGFYNEQFF
TRBD2,-,18,TRBJ2-5,TRBV5-1,TGCGCCAGCAGCCAAGCGTTTCAGGACGGGGGGGCCCGAGAGACCCAGTACTTC,CASSQAFQDGGARETQYF
-,-,13,TRBJ1-2,TRBV15,TGTGCCACCAGCAGAGACAGTAACTATGGCTACGCCTTC,CATSRDSNYGYAF
TRBD2,-,15,TRBJ2-7,TRBV6-1,TGTGCCAGCAGCGCCGGGACTAGGGGGATAGGGGAGCAGTACTTC,CASSAGTRGIGEQYF
TRBD1,-,15,TRBJ2-5,TRBV9,TGTGCCAGCAGCGCTCGACAGGGTGGGAAAGAGACCCAGTACTTC,CASSARQGGKETQYF
-,few,11,TRBJ2-3,TRBV29-1,TGCAGCGTTGATGGCACAGATACGCAGTATTTT,CSVDGTDTQYF
TRBD1,-,13,TRBJ2-7,TRBV18,TGTGCCAGCTCACGGACAGGGGGGAATGAGCAGTACTTC,CASSRTGGNEQYF
TRBD2,-,14,TRBJ2-7,TRBV20-1,TGCAGTGCTGGGGGGAGGGGCACCCAAGGCGAGCAGTACTTC,CSAGGRGTQGEQYF
-,-,13,TRBJ2-5,TRBV7-2,TGTGCCAGCAGCTTTCCAGGGAACGAGACCCAGTACTTC,CASSFPGNETQYF
-,few,13,TRBJ1-2,TRBV3-1,TGTGCCAGCAGCCACGGACCCAACTATGGCTACACCTTC,CASSHGPNYGYTF
TRBD2,few,17,TRBJ2-3,TRBV6-1,TGTGCCAGCAGCCCCGGGACTAGCGGGGGTTTCACAGATACGCAGTATTTT,CASSPGTSGGFTDTQYF
TRBD1,-,13,TRBJ1-1,TRBV4-2,TGTGCCAGCACCAGGGGGGGTGTCGCCGAAGCTTTCTTT,CASTRGGVAEAFF
TRBD1,once,15,TRBJ2-7,TRBV12-5,TGTGCTAGTGGCCAGCCGGGGACAGGAGATGTCGAGCAGTACTTC,CASGQPGTGDVEQYF
TRBD2,few,13,TRBJ2-7,TRBV20-1,TGCAGTGCCGCACTAGCGGGCGCTTACGAGCAGTACTTC,CSAALAGAYEQYF